This T cell receptor (beta chain) appears in the sequencing data of a study of Graves' ophthalmopathy and Graves' hyperthyroidism. For the study at large: At initial diagnosis, peripheral blood was obtained, and this preceded any treatment.

The germline V gene encodes CDR1 SNHLY and CDR2 FYNNEI. The V and J ends lost 5 bases and 2 bases, in that order; junction bases with no gene match: 8. This CDR3 has 15 residues. Findings and limits, study-wide: Detection in blood was also observed for most expanded thyroid clonotypes above 0.001 frequency.

In this sample, this clonotype turned up a few times. The antigen remains undetermined. Orbital computed tomography, thyroid ultrasound, TRAb, serum thyroxine and clinical symptoms formed the basis of diagnosis. As the template, RNA transcripts were used to amplify TCR beta CDR3 regions. First-round RT-PCR employed HTBI primers, with a second-round multiplex PCR after it. TCRdb re-analysed the multiplex PCR reads in MiXCR, keeping a single row per CDR3 protein. The repertoire consists of more than 300,000 distinct CDR3 sequences, with about a sixth occurring once and the leading ten covering roughly 2.4%.

V and J are TRBV2 and TRBJ2-7; TRBD2 agrees at 8 bases. The clonotype was recovered from an adult woman with stable Graves' hyperthyroidism. Sequencing was performed on peripheral blood. The CDR3 DNA is TGTGCCAGCAGTTCGACTAGCGCTTTGACCTACGAGCAGTACTTC. The encoded protein is CASSSTSALTYEQYF.